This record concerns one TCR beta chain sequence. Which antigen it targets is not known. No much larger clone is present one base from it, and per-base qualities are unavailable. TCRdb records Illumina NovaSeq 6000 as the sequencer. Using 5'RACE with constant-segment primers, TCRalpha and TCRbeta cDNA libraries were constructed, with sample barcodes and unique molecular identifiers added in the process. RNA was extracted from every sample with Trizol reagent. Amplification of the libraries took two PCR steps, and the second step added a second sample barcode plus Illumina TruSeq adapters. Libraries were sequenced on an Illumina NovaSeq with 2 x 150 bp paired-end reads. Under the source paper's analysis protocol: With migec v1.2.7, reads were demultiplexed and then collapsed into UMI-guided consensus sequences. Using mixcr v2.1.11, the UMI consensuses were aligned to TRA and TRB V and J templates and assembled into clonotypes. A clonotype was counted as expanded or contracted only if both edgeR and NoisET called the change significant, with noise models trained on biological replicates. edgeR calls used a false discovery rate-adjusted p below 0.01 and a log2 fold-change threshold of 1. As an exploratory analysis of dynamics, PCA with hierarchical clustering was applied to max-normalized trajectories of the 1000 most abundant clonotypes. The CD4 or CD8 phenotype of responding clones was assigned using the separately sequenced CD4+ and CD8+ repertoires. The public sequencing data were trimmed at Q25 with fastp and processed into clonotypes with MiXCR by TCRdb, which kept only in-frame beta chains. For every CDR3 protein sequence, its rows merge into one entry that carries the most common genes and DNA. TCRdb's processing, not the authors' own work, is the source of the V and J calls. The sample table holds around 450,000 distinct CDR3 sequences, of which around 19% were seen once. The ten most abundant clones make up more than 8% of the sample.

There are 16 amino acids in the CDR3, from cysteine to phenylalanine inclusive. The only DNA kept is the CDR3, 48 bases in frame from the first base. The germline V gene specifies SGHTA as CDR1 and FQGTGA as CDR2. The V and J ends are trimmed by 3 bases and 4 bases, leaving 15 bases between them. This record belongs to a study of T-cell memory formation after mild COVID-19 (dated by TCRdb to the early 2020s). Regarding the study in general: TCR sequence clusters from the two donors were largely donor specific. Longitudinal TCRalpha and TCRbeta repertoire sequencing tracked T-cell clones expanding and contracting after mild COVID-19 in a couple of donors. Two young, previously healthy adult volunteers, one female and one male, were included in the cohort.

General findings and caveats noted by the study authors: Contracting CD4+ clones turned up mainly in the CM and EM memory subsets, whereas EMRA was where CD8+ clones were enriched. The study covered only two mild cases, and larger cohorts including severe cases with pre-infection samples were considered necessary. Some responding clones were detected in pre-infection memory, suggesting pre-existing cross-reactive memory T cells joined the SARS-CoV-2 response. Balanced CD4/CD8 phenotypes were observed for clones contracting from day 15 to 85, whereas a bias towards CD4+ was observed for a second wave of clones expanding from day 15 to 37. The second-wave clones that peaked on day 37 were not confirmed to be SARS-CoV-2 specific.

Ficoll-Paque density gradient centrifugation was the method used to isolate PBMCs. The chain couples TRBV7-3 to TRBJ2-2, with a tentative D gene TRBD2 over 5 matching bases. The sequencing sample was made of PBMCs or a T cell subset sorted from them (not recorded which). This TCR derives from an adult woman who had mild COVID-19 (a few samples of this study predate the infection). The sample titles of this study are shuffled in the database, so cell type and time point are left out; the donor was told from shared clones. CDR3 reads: CASSLLPGVGTGELFF. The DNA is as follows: TGTGCCAGCAGCTTGTTACCCGGGGTAGGCACCGGGGAGCTGTTTTTT.